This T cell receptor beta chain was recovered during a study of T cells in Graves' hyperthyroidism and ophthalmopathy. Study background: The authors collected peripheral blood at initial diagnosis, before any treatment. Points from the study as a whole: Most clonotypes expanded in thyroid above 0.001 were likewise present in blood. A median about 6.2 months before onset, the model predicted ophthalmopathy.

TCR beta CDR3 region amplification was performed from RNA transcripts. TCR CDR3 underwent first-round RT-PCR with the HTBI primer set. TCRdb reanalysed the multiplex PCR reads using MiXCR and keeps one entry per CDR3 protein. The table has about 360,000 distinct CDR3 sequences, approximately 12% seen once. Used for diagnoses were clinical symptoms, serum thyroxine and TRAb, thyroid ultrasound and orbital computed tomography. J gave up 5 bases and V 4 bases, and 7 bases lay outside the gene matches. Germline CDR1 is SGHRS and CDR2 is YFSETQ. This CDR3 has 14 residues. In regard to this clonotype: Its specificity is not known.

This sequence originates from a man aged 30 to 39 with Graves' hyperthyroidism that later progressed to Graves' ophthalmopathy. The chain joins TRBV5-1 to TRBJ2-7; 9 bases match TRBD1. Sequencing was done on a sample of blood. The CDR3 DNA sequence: TGCGCCAGCAGCGGGACAGGGATAGTCCACGAGCAGTACTTC. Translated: CASSGTGIVHEQYF.